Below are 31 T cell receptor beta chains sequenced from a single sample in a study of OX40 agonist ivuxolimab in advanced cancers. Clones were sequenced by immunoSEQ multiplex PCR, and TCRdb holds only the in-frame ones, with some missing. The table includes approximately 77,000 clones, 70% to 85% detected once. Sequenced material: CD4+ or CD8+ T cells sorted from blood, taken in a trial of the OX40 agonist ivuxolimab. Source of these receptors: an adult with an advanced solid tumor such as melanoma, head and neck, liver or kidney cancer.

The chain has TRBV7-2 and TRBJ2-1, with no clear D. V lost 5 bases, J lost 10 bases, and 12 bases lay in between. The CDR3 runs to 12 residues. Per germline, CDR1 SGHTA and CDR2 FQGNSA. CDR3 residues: CASSTNRGEQFF. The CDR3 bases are TGTGCCAGCAGCACCAATAGAGGCGAGCAGTTCTTC.

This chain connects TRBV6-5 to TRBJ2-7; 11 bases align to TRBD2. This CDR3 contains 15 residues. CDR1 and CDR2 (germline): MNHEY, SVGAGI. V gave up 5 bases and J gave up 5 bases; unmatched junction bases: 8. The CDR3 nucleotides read TGTGCCAGCAGTCGAACTAGCGGGAGCCCAAACGAGCAGTACTTC. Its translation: CASSRTSGSPNEQYF.

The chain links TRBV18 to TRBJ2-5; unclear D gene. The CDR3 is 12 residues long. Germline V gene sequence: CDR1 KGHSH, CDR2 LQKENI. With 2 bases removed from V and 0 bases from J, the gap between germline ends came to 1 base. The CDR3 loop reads CASSPNQETQYF. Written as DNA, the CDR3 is TGTGCCAGCTCACCAAACCAAGAGACCCAGTACTTC. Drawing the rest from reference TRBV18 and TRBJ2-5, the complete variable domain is NAGVMQNPRHLVRRRGQEARLRCSPMKGHSHVYWYRQLPEEGLKFMVYLQKENIIDESGMPKERFSAEFPKEGPSILRIQQVVRGDSAAYFCASSPNQETQYFGPGTRLLVL.

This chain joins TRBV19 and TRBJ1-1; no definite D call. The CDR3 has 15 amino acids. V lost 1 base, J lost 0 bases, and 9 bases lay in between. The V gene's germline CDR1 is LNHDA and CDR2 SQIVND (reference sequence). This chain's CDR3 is CASSIVGQVNTEAFF. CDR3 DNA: TGTGCCAGTAGTATAGTTGGGCAGGTGAACACTGAAGCTTTCTTT. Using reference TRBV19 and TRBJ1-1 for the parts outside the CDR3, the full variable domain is DGGITQSPKYLFRKEGQNVTLSCEQNLNHDAMYWYRQDPGQGLRLIYYSQIVNDFQKGDIAEGYSVSREKKESFPLTVTSAQKNPTAFYLCASSIVGQVNTEAFFGQGTRLTVV.

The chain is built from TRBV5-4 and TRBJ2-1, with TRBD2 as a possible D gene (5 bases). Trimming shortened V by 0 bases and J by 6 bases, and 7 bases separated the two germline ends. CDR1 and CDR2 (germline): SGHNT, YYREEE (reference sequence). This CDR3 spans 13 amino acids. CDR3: CASSLDGLNEQFF. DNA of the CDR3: TGTGCCAGCAGCTTGGACGGACTCAATGAGCAGTTCTTC.

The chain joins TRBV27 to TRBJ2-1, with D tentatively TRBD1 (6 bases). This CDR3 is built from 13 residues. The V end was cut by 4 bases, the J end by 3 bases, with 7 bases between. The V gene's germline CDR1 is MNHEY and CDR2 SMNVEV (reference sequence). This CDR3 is CASSSRGYNEQFF. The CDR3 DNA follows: TGTGCCAGCAGTTCCAGGGGCTACAATGAGCAGTTCTTC.

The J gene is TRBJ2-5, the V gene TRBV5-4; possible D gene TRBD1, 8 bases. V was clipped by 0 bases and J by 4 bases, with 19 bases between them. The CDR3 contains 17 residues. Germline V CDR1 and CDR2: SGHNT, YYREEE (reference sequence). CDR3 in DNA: TGTGCCAGCAGCTTGGGGTCGACAGGGGAGGGAAGAGAGACCCAGTACTTC. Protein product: CASSLGSTGEGRETQYF.

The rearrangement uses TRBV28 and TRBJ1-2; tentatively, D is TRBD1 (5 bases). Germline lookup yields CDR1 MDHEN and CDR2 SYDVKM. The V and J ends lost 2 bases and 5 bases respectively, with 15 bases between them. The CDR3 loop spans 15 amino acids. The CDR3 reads CASSLRGSNSYGYTF. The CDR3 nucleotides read TGTGCCAGCAGTTTACGGGGCTCCAACAGTTATGGCTACACCTTC.

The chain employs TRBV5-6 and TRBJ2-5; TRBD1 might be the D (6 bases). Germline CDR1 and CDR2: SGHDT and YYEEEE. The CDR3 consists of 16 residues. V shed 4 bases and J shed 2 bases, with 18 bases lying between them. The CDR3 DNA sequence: TGTGCCAGCAGCCAGAGGTTACAGGGAATACAAGAGACCCAGTACTTC. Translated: CASSQRLQGIQETQYF. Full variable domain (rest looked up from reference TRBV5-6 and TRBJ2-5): DAGVTQSPTHLIKTRGQQVTLRCSPKSGHDTVSWYQQALGQGPQFIFQYYEEEERQRGNFPDRFSGHQFPNYSSELNVNALLLGDSALYLCASSQRLQGIQETQYFGPGTRLLVL.

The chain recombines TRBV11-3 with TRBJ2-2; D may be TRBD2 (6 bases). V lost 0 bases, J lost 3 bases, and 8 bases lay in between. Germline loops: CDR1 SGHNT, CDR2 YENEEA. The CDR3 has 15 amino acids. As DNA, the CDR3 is TGTGCCAGCAGCTTAGAGGGCGGGGACACCGGGGAGCTGTTTTTT. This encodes CASSLEGGDTGELFF.

The CDR3 here is CASSQNLAGAGELFF. The CDR3, as DNA: TGTGCCAGCAGTCAAAATCTAGCGGGGGCCGGGGAGCTGTTTTTT. The rearrangement links TRBV7-2 to TRBJ2-2, with 10 nucleotides matching TRBD2. Germline-derived CDR1 and CDR2 are SGHTA and FQGNSA. CDR3 length: 15 residues. The V and J ends lost 6 bases and 6 bases, in that order; junction bases with no gene match: 7.

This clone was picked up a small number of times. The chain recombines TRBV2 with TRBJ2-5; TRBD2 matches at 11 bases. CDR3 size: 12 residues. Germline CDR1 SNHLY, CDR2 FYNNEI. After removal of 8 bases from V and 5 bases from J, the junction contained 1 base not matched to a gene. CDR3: CASGTSGETQYF. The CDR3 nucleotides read TGTGCCAGCGGGACTAGCGGTGAGACCCAGTACTTC.

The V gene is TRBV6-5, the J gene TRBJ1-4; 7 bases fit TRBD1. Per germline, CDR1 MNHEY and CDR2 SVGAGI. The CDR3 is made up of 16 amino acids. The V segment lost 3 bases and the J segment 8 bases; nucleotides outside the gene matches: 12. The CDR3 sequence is CASSYTRQGGREKLFF. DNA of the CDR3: TGTGCCAGCAGTTATACGCGACAGGGAGGGAGGGAAAAACTGTTTTTT.

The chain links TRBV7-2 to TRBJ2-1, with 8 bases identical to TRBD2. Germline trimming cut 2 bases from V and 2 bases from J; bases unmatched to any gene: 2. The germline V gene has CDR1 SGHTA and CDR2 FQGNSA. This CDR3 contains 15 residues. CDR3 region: CASSLRTSPYNEQFF. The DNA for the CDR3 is TGTGCCAGCAGCTTAAGGACTAGCCCCTACAATGAGCAGTTCTTC.

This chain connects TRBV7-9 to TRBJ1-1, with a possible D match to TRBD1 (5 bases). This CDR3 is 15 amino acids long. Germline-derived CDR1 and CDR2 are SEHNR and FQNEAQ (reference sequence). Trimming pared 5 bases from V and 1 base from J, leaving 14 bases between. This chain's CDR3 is CASSPSGGGNTEAFF. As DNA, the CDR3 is TGTGCCAGCAGCCCCTCCGGGGGAGGGAACACTGAAGCTTTCTTT.

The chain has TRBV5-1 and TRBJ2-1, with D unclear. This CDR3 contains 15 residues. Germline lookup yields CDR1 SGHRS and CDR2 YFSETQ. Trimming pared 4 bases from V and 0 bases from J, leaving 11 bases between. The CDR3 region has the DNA TGCGCCAGCAGCGTGAGCTCAGGCTCCTACAATGAGCAGTTCTTC. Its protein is CASSVSSGSYNEQFF.

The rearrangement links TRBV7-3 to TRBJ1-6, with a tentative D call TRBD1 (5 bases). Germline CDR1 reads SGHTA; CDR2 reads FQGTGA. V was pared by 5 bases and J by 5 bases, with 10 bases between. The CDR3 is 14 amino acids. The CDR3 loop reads CASSITGDNSPLHF. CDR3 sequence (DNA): TGTGCCAGCAGCATCACAGGAGATAATTCACCCCTCCACTTT.

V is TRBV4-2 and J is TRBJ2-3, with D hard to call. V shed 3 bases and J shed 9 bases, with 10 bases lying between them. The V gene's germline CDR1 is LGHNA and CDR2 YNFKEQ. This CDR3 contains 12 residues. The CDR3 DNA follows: TGTGCCAGCAGCCATTGGGGTGAAACGCAGTATTTT. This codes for CASSHWGETQYF.

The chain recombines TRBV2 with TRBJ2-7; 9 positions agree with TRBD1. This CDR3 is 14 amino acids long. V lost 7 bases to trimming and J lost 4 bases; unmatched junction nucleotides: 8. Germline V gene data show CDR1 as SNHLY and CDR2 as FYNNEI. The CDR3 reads CASMRTGARYEQYF. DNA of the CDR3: TGTGCCAGCATGCGGACAGGGGCAAGGTACGAGCAGTACTTC.

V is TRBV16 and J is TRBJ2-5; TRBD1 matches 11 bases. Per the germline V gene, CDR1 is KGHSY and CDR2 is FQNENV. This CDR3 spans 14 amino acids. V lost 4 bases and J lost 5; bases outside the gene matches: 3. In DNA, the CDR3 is TGTGCCAGCAGCCTGGACAGGGGGCACGAGACCCAGTACTTC. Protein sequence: CASSLDRGHETQYF.

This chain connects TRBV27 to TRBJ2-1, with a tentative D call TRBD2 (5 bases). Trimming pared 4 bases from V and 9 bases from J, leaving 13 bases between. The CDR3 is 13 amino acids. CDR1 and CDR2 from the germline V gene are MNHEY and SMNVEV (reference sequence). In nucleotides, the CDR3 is TGTGCCAGCAGTTCTCTAGCATCCGGTGAGCAGTTCTTC. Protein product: CASSSLASGEQFF.

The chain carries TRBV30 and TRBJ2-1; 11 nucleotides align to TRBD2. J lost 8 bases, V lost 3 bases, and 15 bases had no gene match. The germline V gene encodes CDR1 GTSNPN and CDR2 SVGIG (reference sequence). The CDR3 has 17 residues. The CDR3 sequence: CAWRPGLAGLGFHEQFF. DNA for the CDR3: TGTGCCTGGAGACCCGGACTAGCGGGTTTAGGTTTCCATGAGCAGTTCTTC.

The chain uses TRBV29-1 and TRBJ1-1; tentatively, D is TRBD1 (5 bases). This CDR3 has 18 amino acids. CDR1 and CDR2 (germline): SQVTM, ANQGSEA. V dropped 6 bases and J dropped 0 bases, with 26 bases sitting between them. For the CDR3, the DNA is TGCAGCGTCGCCCCCGGGTTGTTCGGGGGGGGAGTGAACACTGAAGCTTTCTTT. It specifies CSVAPGLFGGGVNTEAFF.

CDR3 sequence (DNA): TGTGCCAGCTCACCAGAGAAACTACTTCGTGAGAGGTTGGGCAATCAAAGCACAGATACGCAGTATTTT. This translates into CASSPEKLLRERLGNQSTDTQYF. The rearrangement links TRBV18 to TRBJ2-3, with unresolved D. Trimming pared 2 bases from V and 0 bases from J, leaving 33 bases between. This CDR3 has 23 residues. Germline CDR1 reads KGHSH; CDR2 reads LQKENI.

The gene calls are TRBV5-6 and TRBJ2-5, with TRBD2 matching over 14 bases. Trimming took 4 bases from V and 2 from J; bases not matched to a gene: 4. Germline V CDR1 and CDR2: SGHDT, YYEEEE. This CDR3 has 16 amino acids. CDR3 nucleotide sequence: TGTGCCAGCAGCCTAGGGACTAGCGGGAGTCAAGAGACCCAGTACTTC. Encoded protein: CASSLGTSGSQETQYF.

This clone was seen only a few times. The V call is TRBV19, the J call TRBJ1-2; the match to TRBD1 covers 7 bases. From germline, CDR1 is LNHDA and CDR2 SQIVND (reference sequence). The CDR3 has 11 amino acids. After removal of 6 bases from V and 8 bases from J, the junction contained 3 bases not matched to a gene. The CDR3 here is CASRGTVGYTF. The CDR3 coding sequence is TGTGCCAGTAGGGGGACAGTGGGCTACACCTTC.

CDR3 protein: CASSSLAGSTDTQYF. The CDR3, as DNA: TGCGCCAGCAGTTCACTAGCGGGGAGCACAGATACGCAGTATTTT. The V gene is TRBV5-1, the J gene TRBJ2-3; 10 bases line up with TRBD2. Losses at the gene ends were 5 bases for V and 0 bases for J; bases not matched to a gene: 3. Germline V gene lookup returns CDR1 SGHRS and CDR2 YFSETQ. This CDR3 region has 15 residues.

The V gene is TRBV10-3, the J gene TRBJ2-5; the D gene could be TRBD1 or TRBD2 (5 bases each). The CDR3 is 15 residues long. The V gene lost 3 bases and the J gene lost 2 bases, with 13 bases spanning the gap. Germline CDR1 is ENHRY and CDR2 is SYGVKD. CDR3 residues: CAISDSSGAQETQYF. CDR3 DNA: TGTGCCATCAGTGATTCATCCGGGGCACAAGAGACCCAGTACTTC.

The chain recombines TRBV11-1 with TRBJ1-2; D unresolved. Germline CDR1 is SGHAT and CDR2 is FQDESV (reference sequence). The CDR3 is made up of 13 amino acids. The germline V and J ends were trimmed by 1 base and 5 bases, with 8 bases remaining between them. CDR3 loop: CASSLDTAYGYTF. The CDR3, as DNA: TGTGCCAGCAGCTTAGATACCGCTTATGGCTACACCTTC.

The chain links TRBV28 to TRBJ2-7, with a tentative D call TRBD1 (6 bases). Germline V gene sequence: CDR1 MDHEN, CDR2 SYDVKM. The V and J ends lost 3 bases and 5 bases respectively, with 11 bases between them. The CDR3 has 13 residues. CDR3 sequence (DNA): TGTGCCAGCAGTTTGCCAGGGGTGGACGAGCAGTACTTC. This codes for CASSLPGVDEQYF.

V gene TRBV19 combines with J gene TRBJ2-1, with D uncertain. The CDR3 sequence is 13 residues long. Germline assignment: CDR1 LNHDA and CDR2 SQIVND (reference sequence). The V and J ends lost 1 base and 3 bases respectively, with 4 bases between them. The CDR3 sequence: CASSIGFYNEQFF. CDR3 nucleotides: TGTGCCAGTAGTATAGGGTTCTACAATGAGCAGTTCTTC. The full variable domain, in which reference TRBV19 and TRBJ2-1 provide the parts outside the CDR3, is DGGITQSPKYLFRKEGQNVTLSCEQNLNHDAMYWYRQDPGQGLRLIYYSQIVNDFQKGDIAEGYSVSREKKESFPLTVTSAQKNPTAFYLCASSIGFYNEQFFGPGTRLTVL.